This T cell receptor beta chain is from a study of cytotoxic CD8 clonotypes in ibrutinib-treated CLL (dated by TCRdb to about 2021). In terms of the full investigation: The cohort was composed of more than ten relapsed/refractory and roughly 16 treatment-naive patients; IGHV unmutated status was identified in fewer than 18 patients. Partial responses were observed in about 24 patients and complete responses in 2; after a median follow-up of 68 months, remission was maintained in 14 patients and progression was observed in roughly twelve. Response samples were taken after a median of 12 months on treatment, ranging from 6 to 36 months. Patients were still on ibrutinib when every remission and progressive disease sample was collected. Samples averaged approximately 260,000 productive templates and approximately 100,000 productive rearrangements. Of the approximately 91 people in the trial, around 25 had longitudinal samples available. Cryopreserved peripheral blood mononuclear cells were obtained prior to treatment, at the time of response, and at either disease progression or sustained remission. Overall study results and their limits: An increase in clonality was observed at ibrutinib response, with clonality remaining stable during sustained remission and falling back toward baseline at progression. Lymph node repertoires were not examined, and the timing of sampling was not matched between patients in sustained remission and those whose disease progressed. At baseline, clonality was higher than in age-matched healthy donors and showed a strong correlation with circulating CD8+ T-cell counts. Public clonotypes were rare and either shrank or stayed stable during treatment, and the rise in clonality at ibrutinib response reflected expansion of private clonotypes.

The goal of deep resolution MiSeq sequencing was a depth between 1 in 1 million and 1 in 200,000 T cells, and coverage averaged 10x per clonotype. The immunoSEQ hsTCRB Kit was used to generate TCR beta libraries. Per the authors' processing: ImmunoSEQ Data Assistant and ImmunoSEQ Analyzer were used for data analysis, and V, D and J genes were assigned according to IMGT definitions. Clonality, with values ranging from 0 to 1, was calculated as one minus the normalized Shannon entropy of productive rearrangement frequencies. Only overrepresented clonotypes making up at least 0.05% of the repertoire of each patient were included in the public clonotype analysis. Thirteen age-matched healthy donor repertoires from immuneACCESS were used as controls for clonality. In TCRdb, the immuneACCESS table is reduced to in-frame sequences with V and J assigned. These tables do not hold every clone; where another copy was compared, an unresolved V gene accounts for under half, and the others remain unexplained. D and trimming come from the DNA, and the V and J calls and clone size come from that table. This sample holds 150,000 or so clones; over 75% were observed only once. The ten top clones hold about 7.6% of the sample.

Remarks on this clone: What this receptor recognizes is not known. No base quality values were provided; no much bigger clone lies one nucleotide off.

Sequences MNHEY (CDR1) and SVGAGI (CDR2) are obtained from the germline V gene. V is pared back by 2 bases and J by 5 bases, with 13 bases lying between the germline termini. Reading from cysteine to phenylalanine, the CDR3 counts 14 amino acids. The DNA shown is the 42-base CDR3, in frame from base 1. For TCR beta library preparation, roughly 2 micrograms of genomic DNA were isolated from cryopreserved PBMCs. Longitudinal blood samples from CLL patients receiving ibrutinib monotherapy were subjected to high-throughput TCR beta sequencing. Patients were enrolled in a phase 2 open-label single-center ibrutinib monotherapy trial.

This specimen was PBMCs, taken after 36 months of ibrutinib treatment. The V and J segments used are TRBV6-5 and TRBJ2-7; perhaps TRBD2 is the D gene, with 6 bases matching. This receptor was identified in a human donor with chronic lymphocytic leukemia. The DNA sequence reads TGTGCCAGCAGTTACGGTCCAGCGGGCGACGAGCAGTACTTC. This yields the protein CASSYGPAGDEQYF.